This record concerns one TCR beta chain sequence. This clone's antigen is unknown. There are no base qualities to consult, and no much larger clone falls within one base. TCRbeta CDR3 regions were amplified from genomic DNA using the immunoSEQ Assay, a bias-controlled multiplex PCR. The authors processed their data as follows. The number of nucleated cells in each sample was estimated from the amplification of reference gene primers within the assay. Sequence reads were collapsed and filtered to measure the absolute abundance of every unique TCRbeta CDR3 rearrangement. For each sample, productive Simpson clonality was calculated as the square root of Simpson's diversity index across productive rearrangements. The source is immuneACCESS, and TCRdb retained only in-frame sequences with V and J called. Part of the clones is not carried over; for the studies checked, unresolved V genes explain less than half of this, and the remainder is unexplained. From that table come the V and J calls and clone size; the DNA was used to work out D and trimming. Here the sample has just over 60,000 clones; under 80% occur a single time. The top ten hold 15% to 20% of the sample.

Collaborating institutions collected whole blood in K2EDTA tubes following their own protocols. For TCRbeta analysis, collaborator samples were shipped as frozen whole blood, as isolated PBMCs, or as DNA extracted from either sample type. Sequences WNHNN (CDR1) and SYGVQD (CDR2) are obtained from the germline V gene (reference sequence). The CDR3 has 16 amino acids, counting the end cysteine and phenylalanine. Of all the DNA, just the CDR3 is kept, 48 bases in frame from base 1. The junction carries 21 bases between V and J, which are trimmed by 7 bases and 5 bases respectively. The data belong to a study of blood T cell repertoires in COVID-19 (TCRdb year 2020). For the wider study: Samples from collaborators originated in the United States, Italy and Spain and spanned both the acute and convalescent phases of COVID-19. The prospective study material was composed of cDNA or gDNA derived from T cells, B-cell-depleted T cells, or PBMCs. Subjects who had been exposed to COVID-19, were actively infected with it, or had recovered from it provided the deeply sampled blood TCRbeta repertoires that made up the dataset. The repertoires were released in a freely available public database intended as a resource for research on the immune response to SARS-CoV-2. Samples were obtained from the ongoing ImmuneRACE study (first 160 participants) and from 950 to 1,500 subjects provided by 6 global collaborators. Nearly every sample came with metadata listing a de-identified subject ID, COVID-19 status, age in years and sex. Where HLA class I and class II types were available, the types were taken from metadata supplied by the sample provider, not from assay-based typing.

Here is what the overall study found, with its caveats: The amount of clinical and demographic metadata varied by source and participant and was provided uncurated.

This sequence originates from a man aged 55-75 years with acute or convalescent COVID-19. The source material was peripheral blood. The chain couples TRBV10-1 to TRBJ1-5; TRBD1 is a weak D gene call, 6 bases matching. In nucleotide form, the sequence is TGCGCCAGCACCTGCCGGGGGGCGGTACGATATCAGCCCCAGCATTTT. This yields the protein CASTCRGAVRYQPQHF.